The entry below gives a single T cell receptor (beta chain) sequence along with its context. The CDR3 is 15 residues long. Germline V gives CDR1 SGDLS, CDR2 YYNGEE. TCR libraries each used around 3,300 ng of total RNA. Each CDR3 protein gets one entry in TCRdb, which reprocessed the 5' RACE reads and gives no DNA. The sample holds more than 300,000 distinct CDR3 sequences. These data come from a study of monozygotic twins with inflammatory bowel disease. This TCR was recovered from a human donor with ulcerative colitis or Crohn's disease, or a healthy co-twin of an affected twin (not recorded which). The chain has TRBV9 and TRBJ1-1; no DNA is available, so the TRBD1 call from TCRdb remains unchecked. The sample comprised blood. CDR3 protein: CASSARGGGNTEAFF.